This TCR beta chain is from a study of T cell responses to AZD1222 COVID-19 vaccine. Findings and limits, study-wide: It was only five to seven AZD1222 recipients who were seropositive at baseline. Elevations in Spike-specific TCR breadth and depth followed administration of two AZD1222 doses.

Concerning this clone itself: Its antigen is unknown.

The data were produced by immunoSEQ multiplex PCR, yet TCRdb's version contains in-frame clones alone and is incomplete. The table lists approximately 150,000 clones, about nine tenths of them singletons. CDR3 length: 12 amino acids. Trimming stripped 6 bases from V and 3 bases from J, with 9 bases between. The germline CDR1 and CDR2 sequences are MNHEY and SVGEGT. J is TRBJ2-7 and V is TRBV6-2 or TRBV6-3, with D tentatively TRBD1 (5 bases). Material: peripheral blood, obtained on day 0 of AZD1222 vaccination. This clonotype originated in an adult in good health. The CDR3 is CASSNRGYEQYF. DNA of the CDR3: TGTGCCAGCAGCAATAGGGGCTACGAGCAGTACTTC.